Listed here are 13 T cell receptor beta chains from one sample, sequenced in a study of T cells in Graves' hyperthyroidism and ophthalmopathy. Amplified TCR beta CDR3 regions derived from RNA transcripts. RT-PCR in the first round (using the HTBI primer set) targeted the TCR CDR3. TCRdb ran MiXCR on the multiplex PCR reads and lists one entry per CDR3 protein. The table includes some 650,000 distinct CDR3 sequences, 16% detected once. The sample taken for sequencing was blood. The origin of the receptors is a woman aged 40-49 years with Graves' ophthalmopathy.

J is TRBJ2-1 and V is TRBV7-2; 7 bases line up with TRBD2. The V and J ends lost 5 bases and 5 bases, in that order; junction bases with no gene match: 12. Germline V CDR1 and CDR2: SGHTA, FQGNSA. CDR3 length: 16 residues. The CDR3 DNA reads TGTGCCAGCAGCACCAGCGGGACCCTTTCAGACAATGAGCAGTTCTTC. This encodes CASSTSGTLSDNEQFF.

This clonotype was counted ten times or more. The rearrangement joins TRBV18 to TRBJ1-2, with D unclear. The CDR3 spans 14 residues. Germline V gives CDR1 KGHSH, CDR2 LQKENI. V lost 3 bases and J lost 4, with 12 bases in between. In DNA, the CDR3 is TGTGCCAGCTCACCCGAGGGAGTCAGCTATGGCTACACCTTC. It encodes CASSPEGVSYGYTF.

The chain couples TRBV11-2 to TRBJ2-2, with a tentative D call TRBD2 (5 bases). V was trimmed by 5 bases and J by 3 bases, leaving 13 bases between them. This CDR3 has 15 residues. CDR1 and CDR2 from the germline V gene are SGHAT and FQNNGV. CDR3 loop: CASSPRTSDTGELFF. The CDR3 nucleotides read TGTGCCAGCAGCCCCCGGACTTCGGACACCGGGGAGCTGTTTTTT.

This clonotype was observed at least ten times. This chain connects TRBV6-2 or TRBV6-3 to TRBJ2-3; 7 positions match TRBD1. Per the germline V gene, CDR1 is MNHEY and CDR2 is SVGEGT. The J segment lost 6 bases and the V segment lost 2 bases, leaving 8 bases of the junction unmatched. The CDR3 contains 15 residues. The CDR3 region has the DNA TGTGCCAGCAGTTACGGACAGGCAGGCTTGGATACGCAGTATTTT. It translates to CASSYGQAGLDTQYF.

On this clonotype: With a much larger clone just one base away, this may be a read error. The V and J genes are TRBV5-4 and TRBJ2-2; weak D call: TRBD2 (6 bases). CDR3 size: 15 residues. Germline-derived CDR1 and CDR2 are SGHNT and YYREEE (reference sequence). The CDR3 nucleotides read TGTGCCAGCAGCTTGGCCAACGGAAACACCGGGGGGCTGTTTTTT. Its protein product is CASSLANGNTGGLFF. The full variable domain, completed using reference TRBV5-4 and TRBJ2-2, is ETGVTQSPTHLIKTRGQQVTLRCSSQSGHNTVSWYQQALGQGPQFIFQYYREEENGRGNFPPRFSGLQFPNYSSELNVNALELDDSALYLCASSLANGNTGGLFFGEGSRLTVL.

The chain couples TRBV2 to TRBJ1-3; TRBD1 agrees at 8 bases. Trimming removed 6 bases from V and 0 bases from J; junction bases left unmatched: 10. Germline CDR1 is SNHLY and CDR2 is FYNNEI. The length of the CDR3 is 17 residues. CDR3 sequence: CASRPGQGKISGNTIYF. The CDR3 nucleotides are TGTGCCAGCAGGCCTGGACAGGGAAAAATCTCTGGAAACACCATATATTTT. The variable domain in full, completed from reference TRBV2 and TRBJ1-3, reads EPEVTQTPSHQVTQMGQEVILRCVPISNHLYFYWYRQILGQKVEFLVSFYNNEISEKSEIFDDQFSVERPDGSNFTLKIRSTKLEDSAMYFCASRPGQGKISGNTIYFGEGSWLTVV.

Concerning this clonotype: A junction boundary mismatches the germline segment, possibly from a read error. This chain's CDR3 is CPSSLAGTALRPQYF. The CDR3 DNA reads as TGTCCCAGCAGCTTGGCCGGGACAGCCCTCCGCCCGCAGTACTTC. The chain recombines TRBV5-5 with TRBJ2-7, with 7 positions matching TRBD1. This CDR3 has 15 amino acids. Germline lookup yields CDR1 SGHKS and CDR2 YYEKEE (reference sequence).

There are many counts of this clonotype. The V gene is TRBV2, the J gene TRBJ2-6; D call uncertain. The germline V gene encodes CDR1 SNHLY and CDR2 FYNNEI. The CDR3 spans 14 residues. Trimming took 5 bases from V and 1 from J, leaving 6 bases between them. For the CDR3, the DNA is TGTGCCAGCAGTCAGAGATCTGGGGCCAACGTCCTGACTTTC. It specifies CASSQRSGANVLTF.

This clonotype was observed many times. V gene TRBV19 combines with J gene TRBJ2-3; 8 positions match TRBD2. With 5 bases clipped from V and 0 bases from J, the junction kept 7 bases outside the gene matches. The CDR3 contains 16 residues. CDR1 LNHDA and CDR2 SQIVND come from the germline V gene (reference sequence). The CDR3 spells CASSPISGTSTDTQYF. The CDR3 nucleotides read TGTGCCAGTAGTCCGATTAGCGGGACTAGCACAGATACGCAGTATTTT.

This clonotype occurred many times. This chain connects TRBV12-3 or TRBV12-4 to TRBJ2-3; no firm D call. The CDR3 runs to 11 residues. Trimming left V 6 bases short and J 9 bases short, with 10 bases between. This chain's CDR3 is CASRDRGTQYF. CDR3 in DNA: TGTGCCAGCAGGGACCGTGGGACGCAGTATTTT.

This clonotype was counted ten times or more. The CDR3 DNA follows: TGTGCCAGCAGAGGGCCCGGGACAGGGAGCGCTATCGATGGCTACACCTTC. It codes for CASRGPGTGSAIDGYTF. V usage is TRBV6-1 and J usage is TRBJ1-2; TRBD1 matches 9 bases. The CDR3 has 17 residues. The V gene's germline CDR1 is MNHNS and CDR2 SASEGT. V lost 6 bases and J lost 6; bases outside the gene matches: 17.

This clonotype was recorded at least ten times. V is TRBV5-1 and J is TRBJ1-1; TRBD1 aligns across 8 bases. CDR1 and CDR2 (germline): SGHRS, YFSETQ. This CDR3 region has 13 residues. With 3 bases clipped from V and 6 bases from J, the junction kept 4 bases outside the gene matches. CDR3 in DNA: TGCGCCAGCAGCTCGCGGACAGGGTCTGAAGCTTTCTTT. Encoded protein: CASSSRTGSEAFF.

This chain's CDR3 is CSARAGQGSDLVGYTF. DNA of the CDR3: TGCAGTGCTAGGGCGGGACAGGGCTCCGACCTAGTCGGCTACACCTTC. This rearrangement joins TRBV20-1 to TRBJ1-2, with 9 bases that match TRBD1. The CDR3 spans 16 residues. The ends lost 3 bases at V and 8 bases at J; junction bases unmatched: 16. Germline CDR1 and CDR2: DFQATT and SNEGSKA (reference sequence).